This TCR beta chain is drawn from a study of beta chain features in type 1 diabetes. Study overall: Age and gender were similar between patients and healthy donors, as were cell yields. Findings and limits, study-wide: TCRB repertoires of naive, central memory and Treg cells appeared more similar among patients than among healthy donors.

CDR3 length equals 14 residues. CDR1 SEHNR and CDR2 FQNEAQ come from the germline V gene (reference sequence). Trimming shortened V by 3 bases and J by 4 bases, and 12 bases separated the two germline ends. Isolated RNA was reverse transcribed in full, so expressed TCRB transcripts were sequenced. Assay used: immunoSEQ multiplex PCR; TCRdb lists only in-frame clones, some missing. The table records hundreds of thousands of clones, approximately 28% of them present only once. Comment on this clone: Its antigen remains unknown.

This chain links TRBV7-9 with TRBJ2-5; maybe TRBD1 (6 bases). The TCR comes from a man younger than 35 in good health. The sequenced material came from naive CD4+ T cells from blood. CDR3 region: CASSFRGAGETQYF. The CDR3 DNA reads TGTGCCAGCAGCTTCAGGGGCGCAGGAGAGACCCAGTACTTC.